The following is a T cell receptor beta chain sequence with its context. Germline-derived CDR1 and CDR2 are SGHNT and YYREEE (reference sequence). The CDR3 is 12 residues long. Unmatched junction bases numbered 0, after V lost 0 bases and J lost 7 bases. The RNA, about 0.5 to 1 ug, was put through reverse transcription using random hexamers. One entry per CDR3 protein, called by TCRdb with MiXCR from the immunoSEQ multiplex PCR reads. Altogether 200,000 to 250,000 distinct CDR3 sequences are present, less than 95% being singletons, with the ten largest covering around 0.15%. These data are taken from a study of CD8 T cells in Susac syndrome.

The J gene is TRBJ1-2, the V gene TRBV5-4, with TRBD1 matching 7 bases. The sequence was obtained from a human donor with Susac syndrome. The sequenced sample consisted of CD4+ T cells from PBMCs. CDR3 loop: CASSLDRGGYTF. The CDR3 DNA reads TGTGCCAGCAGCTTGGACAGGGGTGGCTACACCTTC. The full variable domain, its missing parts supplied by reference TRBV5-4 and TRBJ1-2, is ETGVTQSPTHLIKTRGQQVTLRCSSQSGHNTVSWYQQALGQGPQFIFQYYREEENGRGNFPPRFSGLQFPNYSSELNVNALELDDSALYLCASSLDRGGYTFGSGTRLTVV.